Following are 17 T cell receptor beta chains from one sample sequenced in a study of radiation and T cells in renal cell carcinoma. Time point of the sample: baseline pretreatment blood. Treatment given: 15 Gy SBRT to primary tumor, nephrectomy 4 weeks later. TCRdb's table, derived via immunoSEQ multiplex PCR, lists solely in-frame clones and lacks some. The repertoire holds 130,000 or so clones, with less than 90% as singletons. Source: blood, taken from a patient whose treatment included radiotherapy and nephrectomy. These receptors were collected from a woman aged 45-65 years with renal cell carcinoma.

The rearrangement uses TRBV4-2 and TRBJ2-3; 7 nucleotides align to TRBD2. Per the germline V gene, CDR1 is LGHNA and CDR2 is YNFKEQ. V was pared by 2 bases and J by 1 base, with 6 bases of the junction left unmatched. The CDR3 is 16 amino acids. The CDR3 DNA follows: TGTGCCAGCAGCCAACCCGACCGGGGGGGCACAGATACGCAGTATTTT. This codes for CASSQPDRGGTDTQYF.

DNA for the CDR3: TGTGCCAGCAGTTTATGGGGGCAAGAGACCCAGTACTTC. Residues: CASSLWGQETQYF. The rearrangement uses TRBV27 and TRBJ2-5; D tentatively fits TRBD1 or TRBD2 (5 bases each). This CDR3 spans 13 amino acids. V lost 1 base and J 2 bases, leaving 5 bases between the germline ends. Germline V CDR1 and CDR2: MNHEY, SMNVEV (reference sequence).

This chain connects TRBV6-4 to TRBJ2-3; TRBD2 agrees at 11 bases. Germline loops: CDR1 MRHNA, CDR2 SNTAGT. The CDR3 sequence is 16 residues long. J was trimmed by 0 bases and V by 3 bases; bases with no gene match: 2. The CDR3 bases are TGTGCCAGCAGTGATCTAGCGGGAGGTAGCACAGATACGCAGTATTTT. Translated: CASSDLAGGSTDTQYF.

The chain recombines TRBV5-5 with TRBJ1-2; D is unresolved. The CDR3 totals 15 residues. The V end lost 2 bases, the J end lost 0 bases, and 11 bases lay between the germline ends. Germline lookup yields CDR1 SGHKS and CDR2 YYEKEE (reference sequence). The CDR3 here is CASSLGDLANYGYTF. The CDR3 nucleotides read TGTGCCAGCAGCTTAGGAGACCTGGCTAACTATGGCTACACCTTC.

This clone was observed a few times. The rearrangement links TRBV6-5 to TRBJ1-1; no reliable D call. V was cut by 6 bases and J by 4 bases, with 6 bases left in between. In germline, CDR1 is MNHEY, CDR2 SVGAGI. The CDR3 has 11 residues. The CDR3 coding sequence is TGTGCCAGCAGGAGTCCCACTGAAGCTTTCTTT. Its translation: CASRSPTEAFF.

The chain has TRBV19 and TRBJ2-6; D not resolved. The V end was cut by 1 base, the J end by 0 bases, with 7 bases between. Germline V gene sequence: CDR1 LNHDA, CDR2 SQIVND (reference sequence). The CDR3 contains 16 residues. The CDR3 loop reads CASSIGDLSGANVLTF. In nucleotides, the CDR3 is TGTGCCAGTAGTATAGGTGACCTCTCTGGGGCCAACGTCCTGACTTTC.

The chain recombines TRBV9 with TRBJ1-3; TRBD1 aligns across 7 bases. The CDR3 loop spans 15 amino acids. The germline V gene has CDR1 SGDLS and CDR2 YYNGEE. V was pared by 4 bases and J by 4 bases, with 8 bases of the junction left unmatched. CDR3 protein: CASSRTGDGGNTIYF. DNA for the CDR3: TGTGCCAGCAGCCGAACAGGGGATGGAGGAAACACCATATATTTT.

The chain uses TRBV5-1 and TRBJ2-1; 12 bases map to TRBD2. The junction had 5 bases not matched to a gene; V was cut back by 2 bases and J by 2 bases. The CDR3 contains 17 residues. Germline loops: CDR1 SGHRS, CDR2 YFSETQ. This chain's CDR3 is CASSFFRTSGTYNEQFF. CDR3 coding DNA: TGCGCCAGCAGCTTCTTCCGGACTAGCGGGACCTACAATGAGCAGTTCTTC. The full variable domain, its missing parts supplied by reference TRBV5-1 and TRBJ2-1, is KAGVTQTPRYLIKTRGQQVTLSCSPISGHRSVSWYQQTPGQGLQFLFEYFSETQRNKGNFPGRFSGRQFSNSRSEMNVSTLELGDSALYLCASSFFRTSGTYNEQFFGPGTRLTVL.

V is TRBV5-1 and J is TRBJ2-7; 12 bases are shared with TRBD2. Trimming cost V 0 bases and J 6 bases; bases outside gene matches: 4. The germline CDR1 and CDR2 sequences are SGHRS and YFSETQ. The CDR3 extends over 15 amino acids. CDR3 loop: CASSLALAGGSEQYF. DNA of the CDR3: TGCGCCAGCAGCTTGGCACTAGCGGGAGGATCCGAGCAGTACTTC.

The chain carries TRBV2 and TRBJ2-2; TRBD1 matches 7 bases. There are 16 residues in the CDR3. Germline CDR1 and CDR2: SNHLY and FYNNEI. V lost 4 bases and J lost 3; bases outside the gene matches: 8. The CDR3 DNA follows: TGTGCCAGCAGTGGTGGGCCAGGGGGATACACCGGGGAGCTGTTTTTT. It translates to CASSGGPGGYTGELFF. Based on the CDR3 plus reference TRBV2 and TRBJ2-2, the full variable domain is EPEVTQTPSHQVTQMGQEVILRCVPISNHLYFYWYRQILGQKVEFLVSFYNNEISEKSEIFDDQFSVERPDGSNFTLKIRSTKLEDSAMYFCASSGGPGGYTGELFFGEGSRLTVL.

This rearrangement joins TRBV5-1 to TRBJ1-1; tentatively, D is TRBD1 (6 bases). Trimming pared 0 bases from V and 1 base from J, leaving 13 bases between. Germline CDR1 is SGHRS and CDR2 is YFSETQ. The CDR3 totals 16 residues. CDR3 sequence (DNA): TGCGCCAGCAGCTTGGGTTTGGCAGGGGAGAACACTGAAGCTTTCTTT. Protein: CASSLGLAGENTEAFF.

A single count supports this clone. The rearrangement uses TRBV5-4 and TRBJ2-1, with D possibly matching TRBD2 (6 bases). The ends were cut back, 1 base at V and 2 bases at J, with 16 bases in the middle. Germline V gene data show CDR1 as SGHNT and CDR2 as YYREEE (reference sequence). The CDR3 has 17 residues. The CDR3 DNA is TGTGCCAGCAGCTTGTCTGGACTAAGCGGCACCTACAATGAGCAGTTCTTC. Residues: CASSLSGLSGTYNEQFF.

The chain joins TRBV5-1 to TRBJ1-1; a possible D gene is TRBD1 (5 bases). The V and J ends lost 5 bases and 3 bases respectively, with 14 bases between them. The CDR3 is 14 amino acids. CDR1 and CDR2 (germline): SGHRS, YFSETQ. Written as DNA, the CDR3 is TGCGCCAGCAGTCGTCAGGGCGATGACACTGAAGCTTTCTTT. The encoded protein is CASSRQGDDTEAFF.

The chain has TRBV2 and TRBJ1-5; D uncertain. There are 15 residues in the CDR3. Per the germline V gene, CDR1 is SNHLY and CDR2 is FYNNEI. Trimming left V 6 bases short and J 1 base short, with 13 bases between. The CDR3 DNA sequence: TGTGCCAGCAGGATGCAGGCAGTCAGCAATCAGCCCCAGCATTTT. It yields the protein CASRMQAVSNQPQHF. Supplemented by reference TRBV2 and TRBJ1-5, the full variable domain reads EPEVTQTPSHQVTQMGQEVILRCVPISNHLYFYWYRQILGQKVEFLVSFYNNEISEKSEIFDDQFSVERPDGSNFTLKIRSTKLEDSAMYFCASRMQAVSNQPQHFGDGTRLSIL.

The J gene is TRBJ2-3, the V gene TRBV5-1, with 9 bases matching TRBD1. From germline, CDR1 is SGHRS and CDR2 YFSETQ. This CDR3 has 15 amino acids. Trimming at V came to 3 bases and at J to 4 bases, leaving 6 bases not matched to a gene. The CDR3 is CASSWGQGGADTQYF. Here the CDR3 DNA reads TGCGCCAGCAGCTGGGGACAGGGAGGGGCAGATACGCAGTATTTT.

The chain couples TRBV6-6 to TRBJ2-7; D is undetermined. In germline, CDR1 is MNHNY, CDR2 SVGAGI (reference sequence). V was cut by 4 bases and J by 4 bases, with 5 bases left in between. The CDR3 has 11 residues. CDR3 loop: CASSSFYEQYF. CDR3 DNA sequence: TGTGCCAGCAGTTCGTTTTACGAGCAGTACTTC.

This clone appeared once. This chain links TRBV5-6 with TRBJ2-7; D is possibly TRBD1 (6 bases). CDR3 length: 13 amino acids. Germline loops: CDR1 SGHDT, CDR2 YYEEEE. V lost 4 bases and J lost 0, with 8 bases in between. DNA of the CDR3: TGTGCCAGCAGCCAGGGGACCTCCTACGAGCAGTACTTC. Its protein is CASSQGTSYEQYF.